This T cell receptor (beta chain) was identified during a study of cytomegalovirus exposure and HLA in healthy donors (dated by TCRdb to the late 2010s). About the investigation overall: An earlier analysis of approximately 600 of the donors reported about 250 Gb of sequence data and 117 million unique TCR beta sequences from around 200 million T cells. A later genetic analysis took genome-wide SNP genotypes for 398 of the 666 donors and used that subset as a discovery cohort. Rather than using new phenotypic data, the later analysis identified candidate immune exposures from TCR beta sequences and from how often those sequences occurred across donors. A later analysis re-examined previously published TCR beta repertoires from about 670 donors and added high-resolution HLA genotyping to investigate patterns of TCR occurrence. Of the 398 genotyped donors, approximately 80% fell in the genetic ancestry cluster associated with self-reported Caucasian donors. The number of donors typed differed by locus, with about 629-630 for A, B, C, DRB1 and DQB1, roughly 520 for DQA1, 606 for DPA1, and about 450 for DPB1. A separate validation cohort of roughly 120 different subjects was used in addition to the roughly 670-subject first cohort. In an earlier analysis of about 590 of the donors, high-throughput TCR beta sequencing was used to judge whether each TCR beta V gene segment behaved as functional or pseudogenic. Every discovery cohort repertoire had been produced on one sequencing platform. The study combined high-throughput TCR immunosequencing, statistical association of individual TCRs with disease status, and machine learning to predict cytomegalovirus infection status. Donor age, sex, ethnicity and CMV serostatus were compiled alongside the repertoire data. Because of strong linkage in the cohort, roughly 5 DR-DQ haplotypes were treated as single units for association and clustering. The study was designed to test whether signatures of past pathogen exposure could be identified by cataloging public T cell receptors. On average, around 240,000 unique TCR beta nucleotide sequences were sequenced per donor among about 400 genotyped donors of the cohort, with 15% to 20% of those sequences being non-productive. Using immunosequencing, the study profiled T cell repertoires from 640 or so subjects and related those repertoires to cytomegalovirus serostatus. About 300 gigabases of sequencing data and tens of millions of unique TCR sequences made up an early release that covered nearly 650 HLA-typed donors. HLA typing included class I and class II loci at four-digit resolution. What the research found in general, with its limitations: The classifier was reported to diagnose cytomegalovirus status with high specificity and sensitivity in both the original and validation cohorts. For the cohort, immune exposure information was limited to CMV serostatus. The study gave a list of some 150 TCR beta chains associated with cytomegalovirus. Presence/absence analyses assumed roughly uniform sequencing depth across donors, an assumption that may not hold. In an earlier analysis of around 600 of the donors, most TCR beta V segments were observed in productive rearrangements about 90% or about 30% of the time, broadly matching IMGT annotations. Compared with equally common non-associated chains, HLA-associated TCR beta chains in a later analysis were more clonally expanded and had lower generation probabilities. Several of the top co-occurrence clusters appeared to be linked to parvovirus B19, influenza, CMV and Epstein-Barr virus, according to a later analysis. V-gene and J-gene trimming of TCR beta chains was associated with a missense DCLRE1C variant in a later genetic analysis, and the association was replicated in an independent cohort. Because the 87-base-pair reads could not distinguish some IMGT-functional V segments, including TRBV6-2 and TRBV6-3, those segments were excluded. In a later genetic analysis, fewer N-insertions in productive TCRs were reported among donors in an Asian-associated ancestry cluster than the 666-donor mean. A few of the identified cytomegalovirus-associated TCR beta chains were confirmed in vitro to be specific for cytomegalovirus antigens. A further reported finding was that TCR beta sequences accurately predicted the HLA-A and HLA-B alleles for most subjects in the first cohort. Correlated functional status among segregating V segments might be attributable to linkage disequilibrium, but an unknown experimental factor could not be ruled out. According to a later analysis, most CMV-associated TCR beta chains appeared to be HLA-restricted, and the HLA associations seemed to be driven largely by CMV exposure. Because counts were too low, around 18 rarely observed V segments, including chromosome 9 orphons, were left out of the earlier analysis of roughly 600 of the donors. Across donors, most TCR sequences were observed very rarely, whereas some public TCRs were present in many individuals. Only TCR beta chains were sequenced in this cohort, and the absence of alpha or paired-chain data limited detectable features. Because HLA typing was missing for some donors at each locus, association tests included only the typed subset. Assigning TCR associations to individual alleles was difficult when HLA alleles, especially DR and DQ, strongly co-occurred. It was suggested by the authors that the approach could potentially be generalized to other disease states and immunological phenotypes. In a later analysis, the rate of TCR association differed among HLA loci, with DRB1 alleles having the most associated TCRs and HLA-C alleles having the fewest. At a false discovery rate of 0.05, a later analysis linked roughly 17,000 TCR beta sequences to specific HLA alleles. A cluster of highly shared sequence variants was judged likely to represent a technical artifact of the sequencing pipeline.

The library was built by means of the immunoSEQ multiplex PCR assay. A mixture of 60 forward primers for TCR Vbeta segments and 13 reverse primers for TCR Jbeta segments was used in the multiplex PCR. Amplification of the CDR3 region of rearranged TCR beta genes was performed with a multiplex PCR assay on genomic DNA. On the Illumina HiSeq System, the amplified TCR beta libraries were sequenced as 87-base-pair reads. Per the authors' processing: A later analysis counted tens of millions of unique TCR beta chains across the 670 or so repertoires, and some 11 million of these chains were shared by at least two donors. Raw reads were error-corrected and collapsed into unique sequences with a nearest-neighbor algorithm that merged closely related sequences to remove PCR and sequencing errors. To assign V, D and J gene segments, CDR3 sequences were aligned to IMGT reference sequences. For a sequence to be retained, at least a six-nucleotide match to both a V gene segment and a J gene segment was required. A rearrangement counted as productive if the CDR3 had no stop codons and remained in frame with V and J, and every other rearrangement counted as non-productive. CDR3 was defined by IMGT convention, running from the second conserved V-encoded cysteine to the conserved J-encoded phenylalanine. In an earlier analysis of approximately 590 of the donors, sequences lacking an unambiguous match to a single V gene segment were excluded. An earlier analysis of a few hundred of the donors classified V segments as functional when productive rearrangements were above 56.7% and as segregating when the standard deviation between donors was above 5%. A statistical classification framework was built for diagnosing cytomegalovirus status from the catalog of TCR beta chain sequences. V and J gene assignment, in a later analysis, came from comparing TCR nucleotide sequences with IMGT/GENE-DB human TR gene sequences. Using the TCRdist pipeline, a later analysis assigned CDR3 sequences along with most-parsimonious VDJ recombination scenarios. In a later analysis, each TCR beta chain was defined by its CDR3 amino acid sequence together with its V-gene family, and reads without a unique V-gene family were excluded. As a way to deal with suspected cross-contamination and a sequencing artifact, a later analysis dropped roughly 620 nucleotide sequences that were highly shared and had low generation probability. In a later analysis, a clonal expansion index for each public chain was calculated from normalized within-repertoire ranks of inferred template counts. Generation probabilities in a later analysis came from a VDJ recombination model fitted to out-of-frame rearrangements, and those results were checked against IGoR. Hypergeometric tests were used in a later analysis to score TCR-TCR, TCR-HLA and TCR-CMV co-occurrence, with a repertoire-size bias correction applied to the TCR pairs. A later analysis estimated false discovery rates by permuting HLA or CMV assignments 20 times. In a later analysis, co-occurring TCRs were grouped with DBSCAN, and TCRdist sequence similarity was added when clustering was performed within HLA-allele-positive subsets. Co-occurrence clustering excluded repertoires with fewer than 30,000 or more than 120,000 public chains, plus five with anomalous nucleotide sharing. Here the immuneACCESS table is served through TCRdb, limited to in-frame sequences with V and J called. Missing clones are a known gap in these copies; in checked studies unresolved V genes cover under half, and the rest lacks a known reason. V, J and clone size derive from that table, while D and trimming were established from the DNA sequence. This sample has 150,000 to 200,000 clones in its table, and roughly 85% of those were observed once. The top ten clones comprise less than 10% of the sample.

On this clone: This clone's antigen is unknown. One base away there is no much larger clone; base qualities are not given.

From the cysteine up to the phenylalanine, the CDR3 has a length of 15 residues. Only the CDR3 DNA stays, 45 bases, in frame from base 1. Per the germline V gene, WSHSY is the CDR1 and SAAADI is the CDR2. The V end gives up 6 bases and the J end 3 bases, leaving 6 bases in the junction not matched to a gene. The cohort was made up of roughly 670 healthy bone marrow donors. Cohort members were all nominally healthy when sampled, although unrecorded immune exposures were likely present. The donor was CMV seropositive and belonged to the group of 250 to 300 seropositive cohort members. A peripheral blood sample was provided by each donor, and peripheral blood mononuclear cells were used for TCR beta sequencing. Genomic DNA was extracted from the blood cell samples with the Qiagen DNeasy Blood Extraction Kit.

This chain is built from TRBV10-2 and TRBJ1-5; 9 bases in the middle match TRBD1. The specimen was PBMCs. The source of this sequence is a man younger than 35 in good health and CMV-seropositive. CDR3 reads: CASSLTGGANQPQHF. The DNA is as follows: TGCGCCAGCAGCCTGACAGGGGGTGCCAATCAGCCCCAGCATTTT.